This T cell receptor (beta chain) comes out of a study of blood T cell repertoires in COVID-19. As for the study in general: Samples representing acute and convalescent COVID-19 were sourced from the United States, Italy and Spain. Sample material is recorded as cDNA or gDNA derived from T cells, B-cell-depleted T cells, or PBMCs.

In the authors' workflow: Scientists estimated how many nucleated cells there were by amplifying reference gene primers. Generated by immunoSEQ multiplex PCR, the TCRdb table keeps only in-frame clones and is missing some. V and J calls and clone size come straight from that table; D and trimming were deduced from the DNA. The sample lists over 150,000 clones, 82% occurring once. The ends were cut back, 0 bases at V and 7 bases at J, with 7 bases in the middle. In germline, CDR1 is MNHEY, CDR2 SVGAGI. The CDR3 spans 13 residues. This chain uses TRBV6-5 with TRBJ1-5; no clear D gene. The TCR sequence derives from a woman of 80 years or more with active or convalescent COVID-19. Sequencing used peripheral blood. The CDR3 sequence: CASSYSSGQPQHF. CDR3 sequence (DNA): TGTGCCAGCAGTTACTCCTCCGGGCAGCCCCAGCATTTT.